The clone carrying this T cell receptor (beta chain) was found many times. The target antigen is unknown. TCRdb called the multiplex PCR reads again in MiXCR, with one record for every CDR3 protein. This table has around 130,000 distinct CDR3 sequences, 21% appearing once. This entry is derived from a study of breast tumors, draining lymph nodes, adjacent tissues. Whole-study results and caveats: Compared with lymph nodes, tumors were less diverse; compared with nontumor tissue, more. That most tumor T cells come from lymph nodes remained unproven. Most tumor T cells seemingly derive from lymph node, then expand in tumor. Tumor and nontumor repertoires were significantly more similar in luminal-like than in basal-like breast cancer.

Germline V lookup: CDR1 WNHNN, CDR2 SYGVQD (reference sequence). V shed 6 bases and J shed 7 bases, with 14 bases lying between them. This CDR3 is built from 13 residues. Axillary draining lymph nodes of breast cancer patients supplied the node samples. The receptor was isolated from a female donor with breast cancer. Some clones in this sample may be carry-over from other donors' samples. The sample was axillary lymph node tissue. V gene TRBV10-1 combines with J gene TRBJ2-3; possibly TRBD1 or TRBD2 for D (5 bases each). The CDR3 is CASSPGTINTQYF. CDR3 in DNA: TGCGCCAGCAGCCCCGGGACCATAAATACGCAGTATTTT.